The rows below give T cell receptor beta chains drawn from one sample of a study of technical replicates of blood from a handful of donors. Assay: immunoSEQ multiplex PCR; the TCRdb copy retains only in-frame clones and omits some. The sample holds 75,000 to 90,000 clones, 85% to 95% seen once. Sequenced sample: T cells isolated from PBMCs. The receptors come from a human donor in good health. The CDR3 runs from the conserved cysteine through the conserved F or W. The D gene is left open where the match is weak. Clone size is given for some rows only: seen once, a few or many times, or a class if the clone is expanded.

J gene: TRBJ1-2; D gene: TRBD1; V gene: TRBV5-6; clone size: once; CDR3 protein: CASSPQGAWGYTF; CDR3 DNA: TGTGCCAGCAGCCCCCAGGGGGCTTGGGGCTACACCTTC
J gene: TRBJ2-7; D gene: TRBD1; V gene: TRBV7-8; clone size: NA; CDR3 protein: CASSPPTGRYEQYF; CDR3 DNA: TGTGCCAGCAGCCCCCCGACAGGGCGCTACGAGCAGTACTTC
J gene: TRBJ1-1; D gene: TRBD1; V gene: TRBV7-6; clone size: once; CDR3 protein: CASSSRQGTEAFF; CDR3 DNA: TGTGCCAGCAGCTCCCGACAGGGCACTGAAGCTTTCTTT
J gene: TRBJ2-1; D gene: NA; V gene: TRBV7-6; clone size: NA; CDR3 protein: CASSLESGNHNEQFF; CDR3 DNA: TGTGCCAGCAGCTTAGAGTCAGGGAATCACAATGAGCAGTTCTTC
J gene: TRBJ1-1; D gene: NA; V gene: TRBV19; clone size: few; CDR3 protein: CASNGGDGGWNTEAFF; CDR3 DNA: TGTGCCAGTAATGGCGGGGACGGGGGATGGAACACTGAAGCTTTCTTT
J gene: TRBJ1-2; D gene: NA; V gene: TRBV5-4; clone size: NA; CDR3 protein: CASSFSRGRVGGYTF; CDR3 DNA: TGTGCCAGCAGCTTTTCTAGGGGCAGGGTCGGTGGCTACACCTTC
J gene: TRBJ2-1; D gene: NA; V gene: TRBV28; clone size: NA; CDR3 protein: CASSPTDWEQFF; CDR3 DNA: TGTGCCAGCAGTCCGACAGACTGGGAGCAGTTCTTC
J gene: TRBJ1-2; D gene: TRBD1; V gene: TRBV7-6; clone size: NA; CDR3 protein: CASSQPGTGGNGYTF; CDR3 DNA: TGTGCCAGCAGCCAACCCGGGACAGGGGGAAATGGCTACACCTTC
J gene: TRBJ2-1; D gene: NA; V gene: TRBV16; clone size: NA; CDR3 protein: CASSQSKDFGEQFF; CDR3 DNA: TGTGCCAGCAGCCAATCAAAAGACTTTGGGGAGCAGTTCTTC
J gene: TRBJ2-7; D gene: TRBD1; V gene: TRBV18; clone size: NA; CDR3 protein: CASSLGQTYEQYF; CDR3 DNA: TGTGCCAGCTCACTGGGACAGACCTACGAGCAGTACTTC
J gene: TRBJ1-5; D gene: TRBD1; V gene: TRBV2; clone size: NA; CDR3 protein: CASSETGLNQPQHF; CDR3 DNA: TGTGCCAGCAGTGAGACAGGGCTCAATCAGCCCCAGCATTTT
J gene: TRBJ2-7; D gene: NA; V gene: TRBV5-3; clone size: NA; CDR3 protein: CARSFAGAHEQYF; CDR3 DNA: TGTGCCAGAAGCTTTGCGGGGGCCCACGAGCAGTACTTC
J gene: TRBJ2-1; D gene: NA; V gene: TRBV5-1; clone size: NA; CDR3 protein: CASSLVSREQFF; CDR3 DNA: TGCGCCAGCAGCTTGGTTAGTCGTGAGCAGTTCTTC
J gene: TRBJ2-7; D gene: NA; V gene: TRBV2; clone size: NA; CDR3 protein: CASRAREETYEQYF; CDR3 DNA: TGTGCCAGCAGGGCCCGTGAAGAAACCTACGAGCAGTACTTC
J gene: TRBJ1-1; D gene: NA; V gene: TRBV19; clone size: few; CDR3 protein: CASSISRTPTEAFF; CDR3 DNA: TGTGCCAGTAGTATATCGAGGACACCTACTGAAGCTTTCTTT
J gene: TRBJ2-7; D gene: TRBD2; V gene: TRBV4-2; clone size: NA; CDR3 protein: CASSREGSEQYF; CDR3 DNA: TGTGCCAGCAGCCGGGAGGGATCCGAGCAGTACTTC
J gene: TRBJ2-1; D gene: TRBD2; V gene: TRBV4-1; clone size: NA; CDR3 protein: CASSQVLAGVFGEQFF; CDR3 DNA: TGCGCCAGCAGCCAAGTTCTAGCGGGAGTTTTCGGTGAGCAGTTCTTC
J gene: TRBJ2-3; D gene: NA; V gene: TRBV5-6; clone size: NA; CDR3 protein: CASSRLARLTDTQYF; CDR3 DNA: TGTGCCAGCAGCCGACTTGCCCGCCTCACAGATACGCAGTATTTT
J gene: TRBJ2-7; D gene: NA; V gene: TRBV2; clone size: NA; CDR3 protein: CAVEGLESYEQYF; CDR3 DNA: TGTGCCGTCGAAGGACTGGAGTCCTACGAGCAGTACTTC
J gene: TRBJ1-2; D gene: TRBD1; V gene: TRBV10-3; clone size: NA; CDR3 protein: CAISDLQGDYGYTF; CDR3 DNA: TGTGCCATCAGTGATCTACAGGGGGACTATGGCTACACCTTC
J gene: TRBJ2-7; D gene: TRBD2; V gene: TRBV10-2; clone size: once; CDR3 protein: CASSNPGLAAYEQYF; CDR3 DNA: TGCGCCAGCAGTAACCCGGGACTAGCGGCTTACGAGCAGTACTTC
J gene: TRBJ1-2; D gene: NA; V gene: TRBV7-9; clone size: NA; CDR3 protein: CASSLGGYSSYTF; CDR3 DNA: TGTGCCAGCAGCTTAGGAGGGTATTCGTCCTACACCTTC
J gene: TRBJ2-7; D gene: NA; V gene: TRBV28; clone size: NA; CDR3 protein: CASSLYQGHFPSSYEQYF; CDR3 DNA: TGTGCCAGCAGTTTATATCAAGGACACTTCCCTTCTTCCTACGAGCAGTACTTC
J gene: TRBJ2-7; D gene: NA; V gene: TRBV27; clone size: NA; CDR3 protein: CASSLMAAVRDIHF; CDR3 DNA: TGTGCCAGCAGTTTAATGGCAGCCGTCCGGGATATACACTTC
J gene: TRBJ1-4; D gene: NA; V gene: TRBV5-8; clone size: NA; CDR3 protein: CASSLSLAVEKLFF; CDR3 DNA: TGTGCCAGCAGCTTGTCTCTTGCAGTCGAAAAACTGTTTTTT
J gene: TRBJ1-1; D gene: NA; V gene: TRBV5-6; clone size: NA; CDR3 protein: CASSSIGVFDTEAFF; CDR3 DNA: TGTGCCAGCAGCTCGATCGGAGTTTTTGACACTGAAGCTTTCTTT
J gene: TRBJ2-7; D gene: NA; V gene: TRBV7-7; clone size: NA; CDR3 protein: CASSLASTYEQYF; CDR3 DNA: TGTGCCAGCAGCCTAGCGAGTACCTACGAGCAGTACTTC
J gene: TRBJ2-1; D gene: TRBD1; V gene: TRBV5-1; clone size: NA; CDR3 protein: CASSSGTGYDNEQFF; CDR3 DNA: TGCGCCAGCAGCTCCGGGACAGGGTATGATAATGAGCAGTTCTTC
J gene: TRBJ2-7; D gene: TRBD1; V gene: TRBV9; clone size: NA; CDR3 protein: CASSVGTGATYEQYF; CDR3 DNA: TGTGCCAGCAGCGTAGGGACAGGAGCAACCTACGAGCAGTACTTC
J gene: TRBJ2-1; D gene: TRBD2; V gene: TRBV6-1; clone size: NA; CDR3 protein: CASRLLAGGGGEQFF; CDR3 DNA: TGTGCCAGCAGGCTACTAGCGGGAGGGGGTGGTGAGCAGTTCTTC
J gene: TRBJ2-3; D gene: TRBD1; V gene: TRBV2; clone size: NA; CDR3 protein: CASSEPMGQISDTQYF; CDR3 DNA: TGTGCCAGCAGTGAGCCCATGGGACAGATTTCAGATACGCAGTATTTT
J gene: TRBJ2-1; D gene: TRBD2; V gene: TRBV2; clone size: NA; CDR3 protein: CASRPGLAYNEQFF; CDR3 DNA: TGTGCCAGCAGACCGGGACTAGCCTACAATGAGCAGTTCTTC
J gene: TRBJ2-1; D gene: TRBD2; V gene: TRBV9; clone size: NA; CDR3 protein: CASSVDSGLEFEQFF; CDR3 DNA: TGTGCCAGCAGCGTAGATTCAGGACTAGAGTTTGAGCAGTTCTTC
J gene: TRBJ2-7; D gene: NA; V gene: TRBV11-2; clone size: NA; CDR3 protein: CASSLASGSLYEQYF; CDR3 DNA: TGTGCCAGCAGCCTAGCTAGTGGATCCCTCTACGAGCAGTACTTC
J gene: TRBJ2-7; D gene: NA; V gene: TRBV20-1; clone size: NA; CDR3 protein: CSATGVAEQYF; CDR3 DNA: TGCAGTGCTACAGGGGTAGCCGAGCAGTACTTC
J gene: TRBJ1-3; D gene: NA; V gene: TRBV25-1; clone size: NA; CDR3 protein: CASSGTAERGNTIYF; CDR3 DNA: TGTGCCAGCAGTGGGACAGCGGAAAGGGGAAACACCATATATTTT
J gene: TRBJ2-1; D gene: TRBD2; V gene: TRBV9; clone size: NA; CDR3 protein: CASSVGTSEYNEQFF; CDR3 DNA: TGTGCCAGCAGCGTGGGGACTAGCGAATACAATGAGCAGTTCTTC
J gene: TRBJ2-3; D gene: NA; V gene: TRBV5-8; clone size: NA; CDR3 protein: CASSPGDSWADTQYF; CDR3 DNA: TGTGCCAGCAGCCCGGGGGACAGTTGGGCAGATACGCAGTATTTT
J gene: TRBJ2-2; D gene: NA; V gene: TRBV11-2; clone size: NA; CDR3 protein: CASSLVGRKDTGELFF; CDR3 DNA: TGTGCCAGCAGCTTAGTTGGGAGGAAGGACACCGGGGAGCTGTTTTTT
J gene: TRBJ2-2; D gene: TRBD2; V gene: TRBV9; clone size: NA; CDR3 protein: CASSVSGLGFPGELFF; CDR3 DNA: TGTGCCAGCAGCGTATCGGGACTAGGCTTTCCCGGGGAGCTGTTTTTT
J gene: TRBJ1-3; D gene: NA; V gene: TRBV5-6; clone size: once; CDR3 protein: CASSLYGNTIYF; CDR3 DNA: TGTGCCAGCAGCTTGTATGGAAACACCATATATTTT
J gene: TRBJ2-1; D gene: TRBD1; V gene: TRBV5-4; clone size: NA; CDR3 protein: CASSKGTGGYNEQFF; CDR3 DNA: TGTGCCAGCAGCAAGGGGACAGGAGGGTACAATGAGCAGTTCTTC